This TCR beta chain was documented in a study of beta chain features in type 1 diabetes. General observations from the study: Amplification by PCR could prefer shorter templates, with the same effect in patients and controls. A moderate, significant TCRB CDR3 shortening appeared in type 1 diabetes across four CD4+ subsets.

Germline-derived CDR1 and CDR2 are SGHNT and YENEEA. V lost 2 bases and J lost 2, with 8 bases in between. CDR3 size: 14 residues. Expressed TCRB transcripts got sequenced, as all isolated RNA was reverse transcribed. This table comes from immunoSEQ multiplex PCR, and its TCRdb copy is limited to in-frame clones, with some not included. The sample has roughly 300,000 clones, 13% to 15% seen once; the top ten hold 0.017%. Comments on this clone: Antigen unknown.

The chain uses TRBV11-3 and TRBJ2-3; possible D gene TRBD1, 6 bases. This TCR derives from a man between 25 and 39 years old with type 1 diabetes. Source material: naive CD4+ T cells from blood. CDR3 amino acids: CASSLQGTTDTQYF. Here the CDR3 DNA reads TGTGCCAGCAGCTTACAGGGGACCACAGATACGCAGTATTTT.